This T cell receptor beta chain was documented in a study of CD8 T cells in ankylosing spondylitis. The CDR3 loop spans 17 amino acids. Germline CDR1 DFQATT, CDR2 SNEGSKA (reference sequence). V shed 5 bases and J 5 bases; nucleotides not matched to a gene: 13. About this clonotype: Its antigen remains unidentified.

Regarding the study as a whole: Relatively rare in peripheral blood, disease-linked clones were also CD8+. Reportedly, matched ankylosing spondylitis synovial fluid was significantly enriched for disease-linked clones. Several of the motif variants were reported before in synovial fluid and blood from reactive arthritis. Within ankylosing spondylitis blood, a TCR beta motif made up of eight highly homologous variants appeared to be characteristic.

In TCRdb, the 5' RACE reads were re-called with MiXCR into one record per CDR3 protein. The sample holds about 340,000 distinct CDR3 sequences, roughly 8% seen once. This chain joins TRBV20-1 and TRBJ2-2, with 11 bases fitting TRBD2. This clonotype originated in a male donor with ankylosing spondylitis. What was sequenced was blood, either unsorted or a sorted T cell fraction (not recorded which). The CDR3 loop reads CSAGRDLAGGGTGELFF. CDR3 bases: TGCAGTGCTGGGCGTGATCTAGCGGGAGGAGGAACCGGGGAGCTGTTTTTT.